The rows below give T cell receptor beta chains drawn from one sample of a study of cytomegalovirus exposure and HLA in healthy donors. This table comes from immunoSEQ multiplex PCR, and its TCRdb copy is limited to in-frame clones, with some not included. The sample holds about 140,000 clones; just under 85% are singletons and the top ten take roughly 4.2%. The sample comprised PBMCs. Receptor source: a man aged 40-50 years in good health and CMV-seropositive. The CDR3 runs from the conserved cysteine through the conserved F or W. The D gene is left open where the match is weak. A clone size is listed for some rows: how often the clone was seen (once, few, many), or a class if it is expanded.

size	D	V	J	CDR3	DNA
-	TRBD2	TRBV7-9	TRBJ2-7	CSSSLFMTSGISYEQYF	TGTTCCAGCAGCTTATTTATGACTAGCGGGATAAGCTACGAGCAGTACTTC
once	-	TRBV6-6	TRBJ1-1	CASSYAGLNTEAFF	TGTGCCAGCAGTTATGCGGGGTTGAACACTGAAGCTTTCTTT
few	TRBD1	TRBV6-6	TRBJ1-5	CASSPQGVGSQPQHF	TGTGCCAGCAGTCCCCAGGGGGTGGGTAGTCAGCCCCAGCATTTT
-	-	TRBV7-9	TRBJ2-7	CASGYGRFSYEQYF	TGTGCCAGTGGGTACGGCAGGTTCTCCTACGAGCAGTACTTC
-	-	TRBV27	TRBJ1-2	CASRALRGNYGYTF	TGTGCCAGCAGAGCCCTACGCGGGAACTATGGCTACACCTTC
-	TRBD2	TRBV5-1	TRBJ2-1	CASSSGTSGRAGYNEQFF	TGCGCCAGCAGCTCAGGGACTAGCGGGAGGGCGGGGTACAATGAGCAGTTCTTC
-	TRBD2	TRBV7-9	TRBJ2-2	CASSETSGIDNTGELFF	TGTGCCAGCAGCGAGACTAGCGGGATAGATAACACCGGGGAGCTGTTTTTT
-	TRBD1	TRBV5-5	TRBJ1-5	CASSSPGTGGLGSNQPQHF	TGTGCCAGCAGCTCTCCCGGGACAGGGGGCTTAGGTAGCAATCAGCCCCAGCATTTT
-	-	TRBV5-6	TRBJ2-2	CASSHRQVGRAGELFF	TGTGCCAGCAGCCACCGACAGGTCGGCCGGGCCGGGGAGCTGTTTTTT
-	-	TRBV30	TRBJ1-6	CAWKEQSSYNSPLHF	TGTGCCTGGAAAGAACAGAGCTCCTATAATTCACCCCTCCACTTT
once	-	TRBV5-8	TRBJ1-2	CASSSGGGGLSYGYTF	TGTGCCAGCAGCTCGGGAGGCGGGGGGCTCAGCTATGGCTACACCTTC
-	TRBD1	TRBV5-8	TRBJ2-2	CASSYRQGNTGELFF	TGTGCCAGCAGCTACCGACAGGGGAACACCGGGGAGCTGTTTTTT
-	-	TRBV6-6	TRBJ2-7	CATHGGARNEQYF	TGTGCCACCCATGGGGGGGCTAGGAACGAGCAGTACTTC
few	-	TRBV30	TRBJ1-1	CAWSPLIWTANTEAFF	TGTGCCTGGAGTCCTTTAATATGGACTGCGAACACTGAAGCTTTCTTT
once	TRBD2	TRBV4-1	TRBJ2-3	CASSQISGATDTQYF	TGCGCCAGCAGCCAAATTAGCGGGGCAACAGATACGCAGTATTTT
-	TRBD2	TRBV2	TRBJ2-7	CASGTSGTYEQYF	TGTGCCAGCGGCACTAGCGGGACCTACGAGCAGTACTTC
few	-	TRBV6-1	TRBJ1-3	CASSARGRGDTIYF	TGTGCCAGCAGCGCAAGAGGAAGGGGTGACACCATATATTTT
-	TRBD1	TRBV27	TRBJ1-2	CASSLLRTGRPHGYTF	TGTGCCAGCAGTTTACTTCGGACAGGGCGCCCGCATGGCTACACCTTC
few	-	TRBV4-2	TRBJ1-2	CASSQDKAGYGYTF	TGTGCCAGCAGCCAAGATAAAGCGGGGTATGGCTACACCTTC
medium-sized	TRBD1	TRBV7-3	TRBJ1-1	CASSLGNRGRWNTEAFF	TGTGCCAGCAGCTTAGGCAACAGGGGGAGATGGAACACTGAAGCTTTCTTT
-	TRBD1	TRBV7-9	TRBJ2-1	CASSLEQGTEQFF	TGTGCCAGCAGCTTAGAACAGGGGACTGAGCAGTTCTTC
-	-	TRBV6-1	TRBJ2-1	CASSEFYGFRNEQFF	TGTGCCAGCAGTGAATTTTATGGGTTCAGGAATGAGCAGTTCTTC
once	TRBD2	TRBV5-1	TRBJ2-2	CASSLWGGTLNTGELFF	TGCGCCAGCAGCTTGTGGGGGGGAACCCTGAACACCGGGGAGCTGTTTTTT
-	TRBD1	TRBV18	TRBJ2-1	CASSPLDGTGHYNEQFF	TGTGCCAGCTCACCACTTGATGGGACAGGACATTACAATGAGCAGTTCTTC
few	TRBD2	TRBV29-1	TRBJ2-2	CSVETRAGGDGELFF	TGCAGCGTTGAAACTCGTGCGGGGGGGGACGGGGAGCTGTTTTTT
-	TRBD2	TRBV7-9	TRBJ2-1	CASSVAGAGNEQFF	TGTGCCAGCAGCGTAGCGGGGGCCGGGAATGAGCAGTTCTTC
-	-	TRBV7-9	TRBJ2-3	CSSSPSTDTQYF	TGTTCCAGCAGCCCCTCCACAGATACGCAGTATTTT
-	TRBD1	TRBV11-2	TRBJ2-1	CASRHTGAGGGEQFF	TGTGCCAGCAGACATACGGGGGCAGGGGGCGGTGAGCAGTTCTTC
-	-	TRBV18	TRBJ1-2	CASSPPGQGRDGYTF	TGTGCCAGCTCACCACCGGGGCAGGGCAGAGACGGCTACACCTTC
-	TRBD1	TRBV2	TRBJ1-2	CASSPQGARGYTF	TGTGCCAGCAGCCCACAGGGGGCGAGGGGCTACACCTTC
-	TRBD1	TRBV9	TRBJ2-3	CASSVEGDSSTDTQYF	TGTGCCAGCAGCGTAGAAGGGGACAGTAGCACAGATACGCAGTATTTT
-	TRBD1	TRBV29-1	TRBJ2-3	CSVLTGLGTDTQYF	TGCAGCGTCCTGACAGGGTTGGGCACAGATACGCAGTATTTT
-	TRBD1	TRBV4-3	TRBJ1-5	CASSQEAGGAYQPQHF	TGCGCCAGCAGCCAAGAGGCAGGGGGCGCGTATCAGCCCCAGCATTTT
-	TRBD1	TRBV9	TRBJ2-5	CASSAGQLSQETQYF	TGTGCCAGCAGCGCGGGACAGCTTAGCCAAGAGACCCAGTACTTC
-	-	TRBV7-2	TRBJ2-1	CASSLTAFSYNEQFF	TGTGCCAGCAGCTTAACAGCCTTCTCCTACAATGAGCAGTTCTTC
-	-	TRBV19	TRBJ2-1	CASSATPDEQFF	TGTGCCAGCAGCGCGACTCCGGATGAGCAGTTCTTC
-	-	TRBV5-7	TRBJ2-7	CASQREQYF	TGTGCCAGCCAGCGGGAGCAGTACTTC
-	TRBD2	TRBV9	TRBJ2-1	CASSWTSGTLQFF	TGTGCCAGCAGCTGGACTAGCGGGACTCTTCAGTTCTTC
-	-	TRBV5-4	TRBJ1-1	CASHQQGPPTEAFF	TGTGCCAGTCATCAACAGGGTCCACCCACTGAAGCTTTCTTT
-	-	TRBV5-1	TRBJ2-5	CASSLDMGLEQYF	TGCGCCAGCAGCTTGGATATGGGGCTTGAGCAGTACTTC
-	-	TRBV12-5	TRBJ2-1	CASGFGGHEQFF	TGTGCTAGTGGTTTCGGGGGGCATGAGCAGTTCTTC
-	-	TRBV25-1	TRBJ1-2	CASSEYRFRDGYTF	TGTGCCAGCAGTGAATACAGGTTTCGCGATGGCTACACCTTC
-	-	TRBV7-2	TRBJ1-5	CASSWGGQPQHF	TGTGCCAGCAGCTGGGGGGGTCAGCCCCAGCATTTT
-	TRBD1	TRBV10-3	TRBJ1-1	CAISVSGGTEAFF	TGTGCCATCAGTGTGTCAGGGGGCACTGAAGCTTTCTTT
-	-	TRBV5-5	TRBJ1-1	CASSLARAATEAFF	TGTGCCAGCAGCTTGGCCAGGGCGGCCACTGAAGCTTTCTTT
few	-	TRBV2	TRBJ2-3	CANRSPSGDTQYF	TGTGCCAACCGCTCCCCCTCCGGAGATACGCAGTATTTT
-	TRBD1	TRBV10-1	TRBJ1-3	CASSAGTGLLGNTIYF	TGCGCCAGCAGTGCCGGGACAGGCTTGCTCGGAAACACCATATATTTT
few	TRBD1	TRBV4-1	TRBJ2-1	CASSQWTGSSYNEQFF	TGCGCCAGCAGCCAGTGGACAGGGAGCTCCTACAATGAGCAGTTCTTC
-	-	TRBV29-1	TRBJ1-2	CSVAEREYLNYGYTF	TGCAGCGTTGCCGAACGGGAATACCTTAACTATGGCTACACCTTC
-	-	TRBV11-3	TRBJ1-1	CASSFLLGNTEAFF	TGTGCCAGCAGCTTCCTCCTCGGGAACACTGAAGCTTTCTTT
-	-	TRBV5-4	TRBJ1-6	CASSSVPGQGNSPLHF	TGTGCCAGCAGCTCCGTGCCGGGGCAGGGGAACTCACCCCTCCACTTT
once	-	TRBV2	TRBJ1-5	CASSATVFNQPQHF	TGTGCCAGCAGTGCGACAGTTTTCAATCAGCCCCAGCATTTT
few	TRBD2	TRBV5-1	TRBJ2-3	CASSASGYSTDTQYF	TGCGCCAGCAGCGCTAGCGGGTATAGCACAGATACGCAGTATTTT
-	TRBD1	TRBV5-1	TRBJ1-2	CASSSGAGTGILGGGYTF	TGCGCCAGCAGCTCGGGAGCCGGGACAGGGATTCTAGGGGGTGGCTACACCTTC
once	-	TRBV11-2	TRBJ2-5	CASSLSRVGGAQYF	TGTGCCAGCAGCTTATCTCGGGTGGGAGGAGCCCAGTACTTC
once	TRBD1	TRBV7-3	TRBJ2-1	CASSVSGTASYNEQFF	TGTGCCAGCAGCGTCTCTGGGACAGCCTCCTACAATGAGCAGTTCTTC
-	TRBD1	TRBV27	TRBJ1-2	CASSLAGQGNYGYTF	TGTGCCAGCAGTTTAGCGGGACAGGGCAACTATGGCTACACCTTC
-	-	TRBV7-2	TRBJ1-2	CASSLRRLVGYTF	TGTGCCAGCAGCTTAAGGCGCCTGGTGGGCTACACTTTC
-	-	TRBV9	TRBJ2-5	CASSVAGRGQETQYF	TGTGCCAGCAGCGTAGCCGGCAGGGGCCAAGAGACCCAGTACTTC
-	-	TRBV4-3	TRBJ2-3	CASSPKGGRGTDTQYF	TGCGCCAGCAGCCCTAAGGGGGGGCGCGGCACAGATACGCAGTATTTT